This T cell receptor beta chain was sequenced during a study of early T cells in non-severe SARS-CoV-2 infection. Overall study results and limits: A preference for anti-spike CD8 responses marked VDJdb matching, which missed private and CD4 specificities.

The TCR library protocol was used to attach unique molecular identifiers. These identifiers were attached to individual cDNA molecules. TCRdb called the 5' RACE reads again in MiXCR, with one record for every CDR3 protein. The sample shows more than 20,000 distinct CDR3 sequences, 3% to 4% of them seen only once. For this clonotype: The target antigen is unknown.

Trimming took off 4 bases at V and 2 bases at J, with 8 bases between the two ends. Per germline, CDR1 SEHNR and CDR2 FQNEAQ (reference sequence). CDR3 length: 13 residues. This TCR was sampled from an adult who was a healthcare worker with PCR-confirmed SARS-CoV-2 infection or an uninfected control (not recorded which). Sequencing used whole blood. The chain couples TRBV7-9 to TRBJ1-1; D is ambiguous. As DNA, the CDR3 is TGTGCCAGCAGCTCAGAGATCAACACTGAAGCTTTCTTT. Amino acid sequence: CASSSEINTEAFF. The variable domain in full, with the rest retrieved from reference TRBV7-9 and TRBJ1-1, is DTGVSQNPRHKITKRGQNVTFRCDPISEHNRLYWYRQTLGQGPEFLTYFQNEAQLEKSRLLSDRFSAERPKGSFSTLEIQRTEQGDSAMYLCASSSEINTEAFFGQGTRLTVV.